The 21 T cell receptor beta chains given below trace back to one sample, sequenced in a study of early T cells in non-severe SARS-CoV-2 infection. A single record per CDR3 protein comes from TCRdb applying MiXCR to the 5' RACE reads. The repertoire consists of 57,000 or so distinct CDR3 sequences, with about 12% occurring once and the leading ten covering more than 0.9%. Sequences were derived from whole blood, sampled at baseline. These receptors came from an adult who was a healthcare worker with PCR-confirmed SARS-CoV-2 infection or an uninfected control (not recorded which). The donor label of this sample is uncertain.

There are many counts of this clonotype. In DNA form, the CDR3 reads TGTGCCAGCAGCTCCAACGACCGGACAGCAAGTCAAGAGACCCAGTACTTC. Amino acid sequence: CASSSNDRTASQETQYF. The rearrangement links TRBV9 to TRBJ2-5, with D perhaps matching TRBD1 (6 bases). This CDR3 has 17 amino acids. V was trimmed by 4 bases and J by 2 bases, leaving 21 bases between them. Looked up from germline, CDR1 is SGDLS and CDR2 is YYNGEE.

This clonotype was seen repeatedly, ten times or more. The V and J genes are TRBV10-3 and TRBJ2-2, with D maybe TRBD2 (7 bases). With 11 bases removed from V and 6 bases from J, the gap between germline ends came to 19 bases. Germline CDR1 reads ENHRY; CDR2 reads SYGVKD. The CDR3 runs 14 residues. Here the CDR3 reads CAASGGPTSGELFF. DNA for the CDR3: TGTGCCGCCTCCGGGGGGCCGACGTCCGGGGAGCTGTTTTTT.

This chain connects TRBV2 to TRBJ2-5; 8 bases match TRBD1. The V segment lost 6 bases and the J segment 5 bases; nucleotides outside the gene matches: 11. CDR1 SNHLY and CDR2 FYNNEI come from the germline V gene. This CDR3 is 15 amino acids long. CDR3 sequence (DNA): TGTGCCAGCAGGGGACAGGTGCAATTGGGGGAGACCCAGTACTTC. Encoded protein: CASRGQVQLGETQYF.

CDR3 sequence: CASRSSQKAFF. CDR3 nucleotides: TGCGCCAGCCGCTCCTCCCAAAAAGCTTTCTTT. The chain links TRBV5-1 to TRBJ1-1; no reliable D call. The CDR3 is 11 amino acids. The ends were cut back, 7 bases at V and 9 bases at J, with 13 bases in the middle. CDR1 and CDR2 from the germline V gene are SGHRS and YFSETQ.

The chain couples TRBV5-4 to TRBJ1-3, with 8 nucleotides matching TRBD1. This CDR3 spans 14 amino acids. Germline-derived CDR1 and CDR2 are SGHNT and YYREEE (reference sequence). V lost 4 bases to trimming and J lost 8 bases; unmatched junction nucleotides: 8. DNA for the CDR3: TGTGCCAGCAGCGGGGCGGACAGGGCGGACACCATATATTTT. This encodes CASSGADRADTIYF.

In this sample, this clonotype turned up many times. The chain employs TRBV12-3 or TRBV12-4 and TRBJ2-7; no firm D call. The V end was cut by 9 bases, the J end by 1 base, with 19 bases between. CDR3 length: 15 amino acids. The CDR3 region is CARGPLPPRSYEQYV. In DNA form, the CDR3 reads TGTGCCAGGGGCCCGCTGCCCCCTAGATCCTACGAGCAGTACGTC.

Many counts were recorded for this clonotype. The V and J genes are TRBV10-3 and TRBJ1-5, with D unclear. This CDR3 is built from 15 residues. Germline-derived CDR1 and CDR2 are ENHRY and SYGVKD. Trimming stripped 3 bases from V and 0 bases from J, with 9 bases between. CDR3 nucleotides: TGTGCCATCAGTGAAGAAGTTTATAGCAATCAGCCCCAGCATTTT. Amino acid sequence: CAISEEVYSNQPQHF.

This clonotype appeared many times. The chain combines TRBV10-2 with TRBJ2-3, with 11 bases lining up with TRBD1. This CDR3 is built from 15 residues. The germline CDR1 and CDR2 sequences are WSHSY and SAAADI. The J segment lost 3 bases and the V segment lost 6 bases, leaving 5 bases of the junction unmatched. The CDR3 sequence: CASSSGTGGTDTQYF. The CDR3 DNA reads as TGCGCCAGCAGCTCCGGGACAGGGGGTACAGATACGCAGTATTTT.

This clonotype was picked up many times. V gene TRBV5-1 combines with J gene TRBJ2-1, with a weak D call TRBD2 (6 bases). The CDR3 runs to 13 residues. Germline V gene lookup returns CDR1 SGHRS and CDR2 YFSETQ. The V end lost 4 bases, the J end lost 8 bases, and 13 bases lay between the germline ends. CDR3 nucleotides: TGCGCCAGCAGCGAGACTAGTACCCATGAGCAGTTCTTC. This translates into CASSETSTHEQFF.

CDR3 nucleotide sequence: TGTGCCAGCAGCCGACAGGGCGCTGACTATGGCTACACCTTC. Protein product: CASSRQGADYGYTF. The V and J genes are TRBV5-4 and TRBJ1-2, with 7 bases identical to TRBD1. The V gene end was trimmed by 4 bases and the J gene end by 3 bases; junction bases not matched to a gene: 6. This CDR3 is 14 amino acids long. Germline loops: CDR1 SGHNT, CDR2 YYREEE (reference sequence).

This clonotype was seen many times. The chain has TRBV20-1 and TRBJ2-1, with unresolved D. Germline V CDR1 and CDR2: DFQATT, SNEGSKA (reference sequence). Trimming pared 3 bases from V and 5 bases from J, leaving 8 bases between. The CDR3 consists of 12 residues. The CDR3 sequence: CSASATDNEQFF. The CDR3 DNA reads TGCAGTGCTAGTGCGACCGACAATGAGCAGTTCTTC.

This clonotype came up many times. This chain's CDR3 is CASSESSRATAQHF. The CDR3 bases are TGTGCCAGCAGTGAGAGCAGCAGGGCTACAGCCCAGCATTTT. The chain uses TRBV6-1 and TRBJ1-5; D might be TRBD1 (5 bases). Germline lookup yields CDR1 MNHNS and CDR2 SASEGT. The V end lost 3 bases, the J end lost 11 bases, and 17 bases lay between the germline ends. The CDR3 is 14 residues long.

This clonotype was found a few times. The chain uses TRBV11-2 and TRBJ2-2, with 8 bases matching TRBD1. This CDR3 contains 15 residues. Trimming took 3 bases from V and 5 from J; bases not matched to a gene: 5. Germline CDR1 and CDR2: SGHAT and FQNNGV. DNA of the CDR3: TGTGCCAGCAGCTTTGACAGGGGAGTTACCGGGGAGCTGTTTTTT. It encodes CASSFDRGVTGELFF.

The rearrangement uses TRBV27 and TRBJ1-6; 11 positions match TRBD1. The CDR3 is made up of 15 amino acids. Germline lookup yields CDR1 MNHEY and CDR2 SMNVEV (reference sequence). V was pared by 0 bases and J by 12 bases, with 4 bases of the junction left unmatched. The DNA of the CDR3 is TGTGCCAGCAGTTTATCATGGACAGGGGGCCAACCCCTCCACTTT. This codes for CASSLSWTGGQPLHF.

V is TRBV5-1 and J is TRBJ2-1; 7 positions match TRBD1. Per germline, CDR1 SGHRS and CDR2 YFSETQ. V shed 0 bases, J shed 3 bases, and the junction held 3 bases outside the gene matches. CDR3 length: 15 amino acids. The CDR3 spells CASSLVGGHYNEQFF. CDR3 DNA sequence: TGCGCCAGCAGCTTGGTAGGGGGCCACTACAATGAGCAGTTCTTC.

CDR3 protein: CASSRDRHNSPLHF. In DNA form, the CDR3 reads TGTGCCAGCTCAAGGGACAGACATAATTCACCCCTCCACTTT. The rearrangement links TRBV18 to TRBJ1-6; 7 bases match TRBD1. There are 14 residues in the CDR3. CDR1 is KGHSH, CDR2 LQKENI, per germline. After removal of 5 bases from V and 5 bases from J, the junction contained 3 bases not matched to a gene.

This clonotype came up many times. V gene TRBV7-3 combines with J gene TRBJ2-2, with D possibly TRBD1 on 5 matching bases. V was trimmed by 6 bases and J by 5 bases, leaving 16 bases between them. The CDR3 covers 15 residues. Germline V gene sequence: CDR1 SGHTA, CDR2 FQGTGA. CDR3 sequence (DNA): TGTGCCAGCAGGTCTGGGGCTTGGGGAACCGGGGAGCTGTTTTTT. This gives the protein CASRSGAWGTGELFF.

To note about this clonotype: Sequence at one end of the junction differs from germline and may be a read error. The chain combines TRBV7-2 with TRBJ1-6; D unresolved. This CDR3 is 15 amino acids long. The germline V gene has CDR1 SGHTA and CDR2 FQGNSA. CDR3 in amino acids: CASSLDGLGNSPLYF. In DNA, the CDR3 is TGTGCCAGCAGCTTAGACGGGCTCGGTAATTCACCCCTCTACTTT. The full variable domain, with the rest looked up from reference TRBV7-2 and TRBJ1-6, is GAGVSQSPSNKVTEKGKDVELRCDPISGHTALYWYRQSLGQGLEFLIYFQGNSAPDKSGLPSDRFSAERTGGSVSTLTIQRTQQEDSAVYLCASSLDGLGNSPLYFGNGTRLTVT.

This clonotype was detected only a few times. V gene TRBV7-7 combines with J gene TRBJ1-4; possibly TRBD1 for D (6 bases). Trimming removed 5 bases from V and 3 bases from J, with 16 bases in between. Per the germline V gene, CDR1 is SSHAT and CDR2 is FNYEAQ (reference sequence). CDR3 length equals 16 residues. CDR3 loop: CASSKGLSGANEKLFF. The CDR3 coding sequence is TGTGCCAGCAGCAAGGGACTCTCAGGGGCTAATGAAAAACTGTTTTTT.

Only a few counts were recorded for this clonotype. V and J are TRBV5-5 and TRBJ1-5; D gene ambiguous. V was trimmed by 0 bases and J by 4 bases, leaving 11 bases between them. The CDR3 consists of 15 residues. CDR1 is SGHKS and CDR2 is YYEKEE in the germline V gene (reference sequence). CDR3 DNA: TGTGCCAGCAGCTTGGCCGTGGCAGCTAATCAGCCCCAGCATTTT. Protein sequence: CASSLAVAANQPQHF.

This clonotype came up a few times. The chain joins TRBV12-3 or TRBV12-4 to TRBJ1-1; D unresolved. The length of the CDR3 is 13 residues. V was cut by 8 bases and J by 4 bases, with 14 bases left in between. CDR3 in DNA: TGTGCCAGCTCGGCGGGGATTGGCACTGAAGCTTTCTTT. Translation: CASSAGIGTEAFF.